Sequencing of this T cell receptor beta chain was carried out in a study of blood T cell repertoires in COVID-19. Data came from immunoSEQ multiplex PCR; TCRdb stores just in-frame clones and leaves some out. The sample has fewer than 90,000 clones; roughly 85% are singletons. A few counts support this clone. The sample comprised peripheral blood. This receptor was taken from a man between 25 and 39 years old with acute or convalescent COVID-19.

The CDR3 DNA follows: TGTGCCAGCTCACTAGGACTAGCGGAGGGGAACACCGGGGAGCTGTTTTTT. Translation gives CASSLGLAEGNTGELFF. The rearrangement joins TRBV18 to TRBJ2-2; 10 bases are a match to TRBD2. This CDR3 is built from 17 residues. Germline V gives CDR1 KGHSH, CDR2 LQKENI. J was trimmed by 1 base and V by 4 bases; bases with no gene match: 6.